This is a list of T cell receptor beta chains from one sample in a study of Ad26.COV2.S vaccination and SARS-CoV-2 variants. Sequencing was performed with immunoSEQ multiplex PCR; in TCRdb, only in-frame clones are kept and a portion is missing. The profile shows under 550,000 clones, more than 80% of them singletons. Material: peripheral blood, obtained in a trial of Ad26.COV2.S vaccine versus placebo. These receptors were collected from a person between 18 and 60 years old who received the Ad26.COV2.S COVID-19 vaccine or a placebo. Both conserved end residues are part of each CDR3. Fields, in order: clone size, J gene, V gene, D gene, CDR3 DNA, CDR3 protein. The D gene is left open where the match is weak. Rows give clone size only sometimes, using once, few, many, or a class for an expanded clone.

-	TRBJ1-1	TRBV5-6	-	TGTGCCAGCAGCTTGTACGGCGGGGTTGTGAACACTGAAGCTTTCTTT	CASSLYGGVVNTEAFF
-	TRBJ2-1	TRBV7-9	TRBD2	TGTGCCAGCACCCACGCCGGGACTAGCGACAATGAGCAGTTCTTC	CASTHAGTSDNEQFF
many	TRBJ2-7	TRBV6-2/TRBV6-3	-	TGTGCCAGCAGTATCGAACGGGTCCCACAACCCTACGAGCAGTACTTC	CASSIERVPQPYEQYF
-	TRBJ2-7	TRBV19	-	TGTGCCAGTAGTTCTTATCCCGGGACGGCGATCGGGAGCTACGAGCAGTACTTC	CASSSYPGTAIGSYEQYF
-	TRBJ1-4	TRBV30	-	TGTGCCTGGAGCGGCGGGGCCAGGAGGAAACTGTTTTTT	CAWSGGARRKLFF
-	TRBJ1-6	TRBV12-3/TRBV12-4	-	TGTGCCAGCAGTTTGGGTCGGGTTTCACCCCTCCACTTT	CASSLGRVSPLHF
-	TRBJ1-1	TRBV19	-	TGTGCCAGTAGTAGCCCGAGGACTGAAGCTTTCTTT	CASSSPRTEAFF
-	TRBJ2-2	TRBV9	-	TGTGCCAGCAGCGTAGGGTGGTCCGGGGAGCTGTTTTTT	CASSVGWSGELFF
-	TRBJ2-5	TRBV6-5	TRBD1	TGTGCCAGCAGTTACCCGGGACAGGGGTCAGAGACCCAGTACTTC	CASSYPGQGSETQYF
-	TRBJ2-1	TRBV5-4	-	TGTGCCAGCAGCTTGAGCAAGCGGCGCAATGAGCAGTTCTTC	CASSLSKRRNEQFF
-	TRBJ1-2	TRBV6-5	-	TGTGCCTCCCAAGGTAGACAGAGAGACTATGGCTACACCTTC	CASQGRQRDYGYTF
-	TRBJ1-2	TRBV5-4	-	TGTGCCAGCAGCTTGGGGGCGGAACTCTATGGCTACACCTTC	CASSLGAELYGYTF
-	TRBJ2-1	TRBV9	-	TGTGCCAGCAGCGTAGACGGGAGCTGGCGGGATGAGCAGTTCTTC	CASSVDGSWRDEQFF
-	TRBJ1-6	TRBV30	-	TGTGCCTGGAGTTTTTCGGCAGTTAATTCACCCCTCCACTTT	CAWSFSAVNSPLHF
-	TRBJ1-6	TRBV6-5	-	TGTGCCAGCAGTTACGATCCGACAGGTTATAATTCACCCCTCCACTTT	CASSYDPTGYNSPLHF
-	TRBJ2-1	TRBV12-3/TRBV12-4	-	TGTGCCAGCAGTTTGGCCGCGAGCTATGAGCAGTTCTTC	CASSLAASYEQFF
-	TRBJ2-1	TRBV7-9	-	TGTGCCAGCAGCTTTCGGGAGAGGGAGAATGAGCAGTTCTTC	CASSFRERENEQFF
-	TRBJ1-6	TRBV7-8	-	TGTGCCAGCAGCTTAGTTAGCCTTGATTCACCCCTCCACTTT	CASSLVSLDSPLHF
-	TRBJ2-1	TRBV7-9	TRBD2	TGTGCCAGCAGCTTCCCGACGACTAGCCAAAAATCCTACAATGAGCAGTTCTTC	CASSFPTTSQKSYNEQFF
-	TRBJ2-3	TRBV7-9	TRBD2	TGTGCCAGCAGCTTATTACTAGCGGGAGGTGCGAGCACAGATACGCAGTATTTT	CASSLLLAGGASTDTQYF
-	TRBJ2-1	TRBV7-8	-	TGTGCCAGCAGCTTATGGGGTAACAATGAGCAGTTCTTC	CASSLWGNNEQFF
few	TRBJ1-4	TRBV5-1	-	TGCGCCAGCAGCTTGGAGGAAGAGCGGAATGAAAAACTGTTTTTT	CASSLEEERNEKLFF
-	TRBJ1-1	TRBV6-2/TRBV6-3	-	TGTGCCAGCAGTTATACAGAGTACACTGAAGCTTTCTTT	CASSYTEYTEAFF
once	TRBJ1-1	TRBV4-2	-	TGTGCCAGCAGCCATCGCCGGACAGAAGCTTTCTTT	CASSHRRTEAFF
-	TRBJ1-6	TRBV6-5	TRBD1	TGTGCCAGCAGTTCCTACAGGGGGCACTCACCCCTCCACTTT	CASSSYRGHSPLHF
-	TRBJ1-1	TRBV5-4	-	TGTGCCAGCAATGTCGACAGAAACACTGAAGCTTTCTTT	CASNVDRNTEAFF
-	TRBJ2-7	TRBV6-1	-	TGTGCCAGCATGGACAGTTTCTACGAGCAGTACTTC	CASMDSFYEQYF
-	TRBJ2-3	TRBV5-1	TRBD1	TGCGCCAGCAGCTTACAGGGGATAACAGATACGCAGTATTTT	CASSLQGITDTQYF
-	TRBJ2-7	TRBV6-5	-	TGTGCCAGCAGTTACTCTACAGTCTCCTACGAGCAGTACTTC	CASSYSTVSYEQYF
-	TRBJ1-2	TRBV7-3	-	TGTGCCAGCAGCTTAGGGCCCTATGGCTACACCTTC	CASSLGPYGYTF
few	TRBJ2-2	TRBV11-2	-	TGTGCCAGCAGCTTAACCACTAGCTCGAGCACCGGGGAGCTGTTTTTT	CASSLTTSSSTGELFF
few	TRBJ2-2	TRBV7-9	-	TGTGCCAGCAGCTTAGCGGGAGACACCGGGGAGCTGTTTTTT	CASSLAGDTGELFF
-	TRBJ2-1	TRBV10-3	-	TGTGCCATCAGTGAGATCGGGACAAAACTGAGCAATGAGCAGTTCTTC	CAISEIGTKLSNEQFF
-	TRBJ2-7	TRBV15	-	TGTGCCACCAGCGGACCGAGCCGGACCTACGAGCAGTACTTC	CATSGPSRTYEQYF
-	TRBJ1-4	TRBV2	-	TGTGCCAGCAGTGTAGCAGGAGCTAATGAAAAACTGTTTTTT	CASSVAGANEKLFF
-	TRBJ2-1	TRBV20-1	-	TGCAGTGCTCTCGCGAGTGAGCAGTTCTTC	CSALASEQFF